This T cell receptor beta chain was observed in a study of blood T cell repertoires in COVID-19 (dated by TCRdb to the early 2020s). Regarding the study in general: The collaborator samples originated in the United States, Italy and Spain and spanned the acute and convalescent phases of COVID-19. The repertoires were released in a freely available public database intended as a resource for research on the immune response to SARS-CoV-2. The sample metadata nearly always contained a de-identified subject ID, COVID-19 status, age in years and sex. The material from the prospective study consisted of cDNA or gDNA derived from T cells, B-cell-depleted T cells, or PBMCs. The dataset comprised deeply sampled blood TCRbeta repertoires from subjects exposed to, actively infected with, or recovered from COVID-19. HLA class I and class II types, where available, came from metadata supplied by the sample provider rather than from assay-based typing. Samples came from the ongoing ImmuneRACE study (first 160 participants) plus 1,254 subjects from 6 global collaborators.

As to this clone: Which antigen it targets is not known. Qualities for individual bases were not recorded, and no much larger clone is one base off.

The collaborating institutions used their own protocols to collect whole blood in K2EDTA tubes. For TCRbeta analysis, collaborators shipped samples as frozen whole blood, isolated PBMCs, or DNA extracted from either of those sample types. V and J are truncated by 7 bases and 0 bases respectively, leaving an intervening sequence of 15 bases. CDR1 is given as SGHDT and CDR2 as YYEEEE, both from the germline V gene. From its cysteine to its phenylalanine, the CDR3 spans 15 amino acids. Just CDR3 DNA is preserved here, 45 bases in frame from base 1. TCRbeta CDR3 regions were amplified from genomic DNA by means of the immunoSEQ Assay, a bias-controlled multiplex PCR. The study's own analysis went as follows. The number of nucleated cells in each sample was estimated by amplification of reference gene primers within the assay. To quantify the absolute abundance of each unique TCRbeta CDR3 rearrangement, sequence reads were collapsed and filtered. Productive Simpson clonality was computed per sample as the square root of Simpson's diversity index over productive rearrangements. The clones in this table, taken by TCRdb from immuneACCESS, are in-frame only. Not every clone is retained; where verified, under half of the shortfall comes from an unresolved V gene, and the cause of the rest is unknown. V and J calls and clone size come straight from that table; D and trimming were deduced from the DNA. Recorded for this sample are fewer than 200,000 clones; 76% of them occurred a single time. Roughly 3.5% of the sample is taken by the ten largest.

Points the paper makes about the study in general: The quantity of clinical and demographic metadata differed by source and by participant and was supplied without curation.

Sequences were obtained from peripheral blood. In this chain, TRBV5-6 is recombined with TRBJ2-3; the D gene remains uncertain. The sequence derives from a woman older than 75 with acute or convalescent COVID-19. DNA sequence: TGTGCCAGCCAACTGGTCTTTACTAGCACAGATACGCAGTATTTT. This codes for CASQLVFTSTDTQYF.